Listed here are 32 T cell receptor beta chains from one sample, sequenced in a study of CD8+ T cells in alopecia areata. The treatment is: oral pan-JAK inhibitor, 5-10 mg twice daily. Reverse transcription of extracted RNA yielded cDNA, which provided the sequencing template. The protocol was immunoSEQ multiplex PCR, while the TCRdb copy is restricted to in-frame clones and leaves out a portion. Counted here are about 150,000 clones, around 71% occurring once; the ten biggest clones make up roughly 0.91%. The sequencing here drew on CD4+ T cells sorted from blood, taken at week 4, from a patient treated with tofacitinib. Receptors originate from a human donor with alopecia areata.

This clone was seen more than once but under ten times. The chain carries TRBV27 and TRBJ1-5; unclear D gene. This CDR3 is 15 amino acids long. Germline V gene data show CDR1 as MNHEY and CDR2 as SMNVEV (reference sequence). Between the trimmed V and J ends, which lost 5 bases and 4 bases, there was a span of 15 bases. CDR3 in amino acids: CASSNTGRQNQPQHF. The CDR3 nucleotides read TGTGCCAGCAGTAACACCGGACGGCAGAATCAGCCCCAGCATTTT.

The chain carries TRBV15 and TRBJ2-1, with TRBD2 matching over 10 bases. The junction had 6 bases not matched to a gene; V was cut back by 0 bases and J by 4 bases. The CDR3 has 17 residues. CDR1 and CDR2 from the germline V gene are LNHNV and YYDKDF (reference sequence). CDR3 coding DNA: TGTGCCACCAGCAGAGAGCTTAAAGCGGGGGGGTACAATGAGCAGTTCTTC. It encodes CATSRELKAGGYNEQFF.

The chain joins TRBV25-1 to TRBJ2-7; 8 bases match TRBD1. In germline, CDR1 is MGHDK, CDR2 SYGVNS. With V trimmed by 6 bases and J by 1 base, 5 bases remained unmatched. This CDR3 has 14 amino acids. Here the CDR3 reads CASRQGAGSYEQYF. The CDR3 nucleotides read TGTGCCAGCAGGCAGGGGGCGGGGTCCTACGAGCAGTACTTC.

The rearrangement links TRBV5-1 to TRBJ2-3, with unresolved D. Per germline, CDR1 SGHRS and CDR2 YFSETQ. Trimming pared 5 bases from V and 0 bases from J, leaving 13 bases between. The CDR3 spans 15 residues. The DNA for the CDR3 is TGCGCCAGCAGACCGGCCCAGTATAGCACAGATACGCAGTATTTT. As protein: CASRPAQYSTDTQYF.

V gene TRBV5-6 combines with J gene TRBJ2-7; TRBD1 might be the D (5 bases). The germline V gene encodes CDR1 SGHDT and CDR2 YYEEEE. This CDR3 is 14 amino acids long. Trimming cost V 1 base and J 5 bases, with 13 bases left between them. Written as DNA, the CDR3 is TGTGCCAGCAGCTTGAGGGGCAGGGATAACGAGCAGTACTTC. As protein: CASSLRGRDNEQYF.

For this clone: The same CDR3 arises from other DNA sequences in this sample as well. V usage is TRBV30 and J usage is TRBJ1-5; tentative D call: TRBD1 (5 bases). The V end was cut by 0 bases, the J end by 7 bases, with 13 bases between. The CDR3 runs 14 residues. Per the germline V gene, CDR1 is GTSNPN and CDR2 is SVGIG (reference sequence). The CDR3 region has the DNA TGTGCCTGGAGTGTAAGTGGGGCTGGGCAGCCCCAGCATTTT. This translates into CAWSVSGAGQPQHF.

Comment on this clone: Other DNA sequences in the sample encode the same CDR3. The chain links TRBV29-1 to TRBJ2-5; D is undetermined. V lost 3 bases, J lost 3 bases, and 2 bases lay in between. The CDR3 covers 10 residues. CDR1 is SQVTM and CDR2 is ANQGSEA in the germline V gene. This CDR3 is CSVDEETQYF. DNA for the CDR3: TGCAGCGTTGATGAAGAGACCCAGTACTTC.

To note about this clone: Other DNA sequences from this sample encode an identical CDR3 as well. The V call is TRBV29-1, the J call TRBJ1-6; the match to TRBD1 covers 9 bases. CDR1 SQVTM and CDR2 ANQGSEA come from the germline V gene. This CDR3 comprises 13 residues. Trimming removed 6 bases from V and 10 bases from J; junction bases left unmatched: 7. CDR3 in amino acids: CSVGDREGSPLHF. Written as DNA, the CDR3 is TGCAGCGTAGGGGACAGGGAAGGATCACCCCTCCACTTT.

This clone came up a few times. The V gene is TRBV9, the J gene TRBJ2-7; possibly TRBD1 for D (5 bases). The V and J ends lost 4 bases and 0 bases respectively, with 8 bases between them. Looked up from germline, CDR1 is SGDLS and CDR2 is YYNGEE. This CDR3 has 13 residues. The CDR3 DNA sequence: TGTGCCAGCAGCCCGGACAACTCCTACGAGCAGTACTTC. Translated: CASSPDNSYEQYF.

This clone was observed once. This chain connects TRBV6-5 to TRBJ1-5; TRBD1 agrees at 9 bases. V lost 0 bases to trimming and J lost 7 bases; unmatched junction nucleotides: 1. CDR1 is MNHEY, CDR2 SVGAGI, per germline. The CDR3 totals 14 residues. The CDR3 here is CASSYSTGGQPQHF. The CDR3 DNA is TGTGCCAGCAGTTACTCGACAGGGGGGCAGCCCCAGCATTTT.

The rearrangement joins TRBV2 to TRBJ1-5; TRBD1 is a possible D gene (5 bases). Germline assignment: CDR1 SNHLY and CDR2 FYNNEI. This CDR3 comprises 12 residues. Deletions cut 6 bases from V and 2 bases from J, with 5 bases between. CDR3 nucleotide sequence: TGTGCCAGCAGGACAGGCAATCAGCCCCAGCATTTT. This encodes CASRTGNQPQHF.

This clone was observed at least ten times. The genes are TRBV5-1 and TRBJ2-7, with 9 nucleotides matching TRBD2. The CDR3 loop spans 15 amino acids. With 4 bases clipped from V and 4 bases from J, the junction kept 9 bases outside the gene matches. Germline-derived CDR1 and CDR2 are SGHRS and YFSETQ. CDR3: CASSNGTSSGYEQYF. The DNA of the CDR3 is TGCGCCAGCAGCAACGGGACTAGCTCCGGATACGAGCAGTACTTC.

The rearrangement links TRBV6-5 to TRBJ1-2; D gene uncertain. The CDR3 spans 16 residues. The germline V gene encodes CDR1 MNHEY and CDR2 SVGAGI. V dropped 0 bases and J dropped 0 bases, with 11 bases sitting between them. The CDR3 DNA reads as TGTGCCAGCAGTTACTCGGTGGGGAAGACTAACTATGGCTACACCTTC. It yields the protein CASSYSVGKTNYGYTF.

The V call is TRBV7-9, the J call TRBJ2-7; D possibly corresponds to TRBD1 (6 bases). With 4 bases removed from V and 8 bases from J, the gap between germline ends came to 15 bases. The CDR3 has 13 residues. CDR1 is SEHNR, CDR2 FQNEAQ, per germline (reference sequence). The CDR3: CASSSQGATQQYF. The DNA of the CDR3 is TGTGCCAGCAGCTCACAGGGAGCTACGCAGCAGTACTTC.

The rearrangement uses TRBV30 and TRBJ2-2; 13 positions agree with TRBD2. Germline CDR1 and CDR2: GTSNPN and SVGIG (reference sequence). J was trimmed by 4 bases and V by 3 bases; bases with no gene match: 14. The CDR3 runs 19 residues. The CDR3 coding sequence is TGTGCCTGGAGCCCAAGGCGGACTAGCGGGGGCCGTGGCACCGGGGAGCTGTTTTTT. It codes for CAWSPRRTSGGRGTGELFF.

The chain uses TRBV6-6 and TRBJ1-1; D not resolved. Trimming removed 4 bases from V and 6 bases from J, with 6 bases in between. The CDR3 has 11 residues. Germline V CDR1 and CDR2: MNHNY, SVGAGI (reference sequence). This CDR3 reads CASSFGAEAFF. The CDR3 DNA sequence: TGTGCCAGCAGTTTCGGGGCTGAAGCTTTCTTT.

The chain carries TRBV6-6 and TRBJ1-1; D is undetermined. Trimming stripped 5 bases from V and 4 bases from J, with 14 bases between. Germline V gene sequence: CDR1 MNHNY, CDR2 SVGAGI (reference sequence). The CDR3 is made up of 14 amino acids. CDR3: CASSPSGRITEAFF. CDR3 sequence (DNA): TGTGCCAGCAGTCCTTCTGGACGTATCACTGAAGCTTTCTTT.

This clone has only one observation. The chain is built from TRBV10-3 and TRBJ2-5; no reliable D call. V dropped 6 bases and J dropped 4 bases, with 18 bases sitting between them. The V gene's germline CDR1 is ENHRY and CDR2 SYGVKD. This CDR3 is built from 15 residues. The CDR3 protein is CAIRDDKGFRETQYF. Here the CDR3 DNA reads TGTGCCATCAGAGACGACAAAGGGTTCAGAGAGACCCAGTACTTC.

V gene TRBV4-2 combines with J gene TRBJ2-7, with TRBD1 matching over 7 bases. Germline CDR1 LGHNA, CDR2 YNFKEQ. With 2 bases clipped from V and 3 bases from J, the junction kept 10 bases outside the gene matches. The CDR3 length is 16 residues. The DNA of the CDR3 is TGTGCCAGCAGCCAAACCCAGGGGGACAGTAACTACGAGCAGTACTTC. It translates to CASSQTQGDSNYEQYF.

The gene calls are TRBV29-1 and TRBJ2-7; 12 bases agree with TRBD2. Trimming removed 4 bases from V and 8 bases from J; junction bases left unmatched: 9. Germline values: CDR1 SQVTM, CDR2 ANQGSEA. There are 14 residues in the CDR3. Here the CDR3 DNA reads TGCAGCGTTGCCCCGGGACTAGCGGGCGTTAAGCAGTACTTC. The encoded protein is CSVAPGLAGVKQYF.

This chain joins TRBV6-1 and TRBJ1-4, with unresolved D. V lost 6 bases, J lost 0 bases, and 8 bases lay in between. The CDR3 consists of 14 residues. Germline assignment: CDR1 MNHNS and CDR2 SASEGT. CDR3 sequence reads: CASSHGTTNEKLFF. For the CDR3, the DNA is TGTGCCAGCAGCCACGGGACAACTAATGAAAAACTGTTTTTT.

The chain recombines TRBV30 with TRBJ1-2, with TRBD1 matching 9 bases. The CDR3 totals 13 residues. V trimming: 4 bases; J trimming: 5 bases; junction bases outside the gene matches: 5. Germline CDR1 and CDR2: GTSNPN and SVGIG (reference sequence). The CDR3 loop is CAWKGQGRYGYTF. The CDR3 DNA reads as TGTGCCTGGAAGGGACAGGGTCGGTATGGCTACACCTTC.

V gene TRBV5-1 combines with J gene TRBJ1-6; the D is unclear. CDR3 length: 15 residues. Trimming left V 0 bases short and J 7 bases short, with 11 bases between. In germline, CDR1 is SGHRS, CDR2 YFSETQ. The CDR3 DNA sequence: TGCGCCAGCAGCTTGGACAGTAGGAAGAATTCACCCCTCCACTTT. Its translation is CASSLDSRKNSPLHF.

The CDR3 DNA is TGTGCCAGCAGCTTGGGGACAGGGGGCTGGCAGCCCCAGCATTTT. The encoded protein is CASSLGTGGWQPQHF. This rearrangement joins TRBV7-2 to TRBJ1-5, with TRBD1 identical over 12 bases. This CDR3 region has 15 residues. V shed 3 bases, J shed 7 bases, and the junction held 4 bases outside the gene matches. Per germline, CDR1 SGHTA and CDR2 FQGNSA.

J is TRBJ1-3 and V is TRBV10-2; D unresolved. Germline V gene data show CDR1 as WSHSY and CDR2 as SAAADI. Trimming removed 1 base at V and 2 bases at J, with 12 bases between. CDR3 length: 16 amino acids. The CDR3 coding sequence is TGCGCCAGCAGTGAGTTTCTACCCGGCGCTGGAAACACCATATATTTT. It specifies CASSEFLPGAGNTIYF.

The genes are TRBV29-1 and TRBJ2-4; 8 nucleotides line up with TRBD1. In germline, CDR1 is SQVTM, CDR2 ANQGSEA. This CDR3 comprises 12 residues. Trimming removed 8 bases from V and 4 bases from J; junction bases left unmatched: 4. In nucleotides, the CDR3 is TGCAGCTGTAGGGACAGGAAAAACATTCAGTACTTC. It encodes CSCRDRKNIQYF.

The rearrangement links TRBV5-1 to TRBJ2-3; TRBD2 aligns across 12 bases. This CDR3 is 16 amino acids long. V lost 4 bases to trimming and J lost 5 bases; unmatched junction nucleotides: 8. Germline CDR1 reads SGHRS; CDR2 reads YFSETQ. DNA for the CDR3: TGCGCCAGCAGCCCTTTGACTAGCGGGGGTGGAGATACGCAGTATTTT. Its protein is CASSPLTSGGGDTQYF.

The chain carries TRBV27 and TRBJ1-1; D gene unclear. Germline V CDR1 and CDR2: MNHEY, SMNVEV (reference sequence). The germline V and J ends were trimmed by 3 bases and 0 bases, with 8 bases remaining between them. CDR3 length: 14 residues. Here the CDR3 reads CASSLVGMNTEAFF. The CDR3 nucleotides read TGTGCCAGCAGTTTGGTAGGTATGAACACTGAAGCTTTCTTT.

The genes are TRBV29-1 and TRBJ2-3; maybe TRBD2 (6 bases). There are 13 residues in the CDR3. The V end was cut by 7 bases, the J end by 5 bases, with 16 bases between. Germline CDR1 SQVTM, CDR2 ANQGSEA. The CDR3 DNA reads as TGCAGCGCCTGGGACGCGGGGAGAGATACGCAGTATTTT. Amino acid sequence: CSAWDAGRDTQYF.

The chain links TRBV15 to TRBJ2-1; 9 nucleotides agree with TRBD1. J lost 8 bases, V lost 3 bases, and 8 bases had no gene match. The CDR3 is 15 amino acids. Germline CDR1 is LNHNV and CDR2 is YYDKDF (reference sequence). The CDR3 loop reads CATSSRDRGSHEQFF. CDR3 nucleotides: TGTGCCACCAGCAGTAGAGACAGGGGGTCTCATGAGCAGTTCTTC.

This chain joins TRBV29-1 and TRBJ2-3; D is undetermined. Germline V gives CDR1 SQVTM, CDR2 ANQGSEA. V lost 7 bases to trimming and J lost 5 bases, with 7 bases between them. The CDR3 extends over 10 amino acids. The CDR3 is CSAKKDTQYF. The CDR3 coding sequence is TGCAGCGCCAAGAAAGATACGCAGTATTTT.

Here the CDR3 reads CASMIGGPYEQYF. The CDR3 region has the DNA TGTGCCAGCATGATAGGGGGGCCCTACGAGCAGTACTTC. The J gene is TRBJ2-7, the V gene TRBV2; D is tentatively TRBD1 or TRBD2 (6 bases each). This CDR3 comprises 13 residues. In germline, CDR1 is SNHLY, CDR2 FYNNEI. The V gene lost 7 bases and the J gene lost 2 bases, with 12 bases spanning the gap.